This entry is about one T cell receptor beta chain. Its target is not known. A much larger clone differs from this one at a single base, so this may be a read error. The data derive from a study of CD8 T cells in ankylosing spondylitis. Study outcomes and limitations: A TCR beta motif made of fewer than ten highly homologous variants seemed typical of ankylosing spondylitis blood.

The CDR3 is 16 amino acids. The germline V gene has CDR1 LGHNT and CDR2 FRNRAP. Deletions cut 4 bases from V and 5 bases from J, with 18 bases between. TCRdb processed the 5' RACE reads anew with MiXCR; each CDR3 protein has one entry. The table lists a few hundred thousand distinct CDR3 sequences, just under 7.5% of them singletons. The rearrangement links TRBV12-5 to TRBJ2-1; D may be TRBD1 or TRBD2 (5 bases each). The sequence was collected from a male donor with ankylosing spondylitis. The sample was blood, either unsorted or a sorted T cell fraction (not recorded which). Here the CDR3 reads CASGWVMGDANNEQFF. CDR3 DNA: TGTGCTAGTGGTTGGGTTATGGGGGACGCAAACAATGAGCAGTTCTTC.